In this sample, the clone carrying this T cell receptor (beta chain) turned up once. As yet, its antigen is unknown. This entry is derived from a study of T cell responses to AZD1222 COVID-19 vaccine. Libraries were prepared by immunoSEQ multiplex PCR; TCRdb keeps only in-frame clonotypes and omits some of them. The sample includes more than 95,000 clones, 89% of them seen just once. The V segment lost 2 bases and the J segment 2 bases; nucleotides outside the gene matches: 8. The CDR3 runs to 17 residues. Germline values: CDR1 SGHTA, CDR2 FQGTGA. Study-wide results and limits: Compared with day 0, the breadth and depth of the Spike-specific TCR repertoire rose significantly after two doses of AZD1222. Only a handful of people who got AZD1222 tested seropositive at baseline.

Sample: peripheral blood, taken on day 0 of AZD1222 vaccination. The clonotype was recovered from an adult in good health. The gene calls are TRBV7-3 and TRBJ1-3; 8 nucleotides agree with TRBD1. CDR3 sequence: CASSLGGTGFTGNTIYF. CDR3 nucleotides: TGTGCCAGCAGCTTAGGGGGGACAGGCTTTACTGGAAACACCATATATTTT.